Sequencing of this T cell receptor beta chain was carried out in a study of blood T cell repertoires in COVID-19. Germline CDR1 and CDR2: LGHNA and YSLEER. V was clipped by 0 bases and J by 4 bases, with 21 bases between them. CDR3 length: 18 amino acids. Some clones are missing from TCRdb's copy, which holds only in-frame ones; the method was immunoSEQ multiplex PCR. The sample has 350,000 to 450,000 clones, roughly nine tenths seen once. Sample: peripheral blood. The clonotype comes from a man in his forties or fifties with acute or convalescent COVID-19. The chain couples TRBV4-3 to TRBJ1-2, with D perhaps TRBD1 (6 bases). DNA for the CDR3: TGCGCCAGCAGCCAAGAAGGTGGGCTAGACAGGCCCCGCTATGGCTACACCTTC. Its protein is CASSQEGGLDRPRYGYTF.